This TCR beta chain was retrieved from a study of blood T cell repertoires in COVID-19. Study summary: Italy, Spain and the United States were the sources of the convalescent and acute COVID-19 samples.

Profiling relied on immunoSEQ multiplex PCR, and the TCRdb table lists in-frame clones only, not all of them. The repertoire holds a few hundred thousand clones, with around 86% as singletons. CDR3 length equals 14 residues. Trimming stripped 3 bases from V and 1 base from J, with 7 bases between. Germline V CDR1 and CDR2: SGDLS, YYNGEE. The sequenced material came from peripheral blood. The chain couples TRBV9 to TRBJ2-2; D is perhaps TRBD1 (5 bases). The clonotype originates from a woman aged 45-65 years with acute or convalescent COVID-19. This CDR3 is CASSATVNTGELFF. In nucleotides, the CDR3 is TGTGCCAGCAGCGCGACAGTGAACACCGGGGAGCTGTTTTTT. Together with reference TRBV9 and TRBJ2-2, the CDR3 gives the full variable domain: DSGVTQTPKHLITATGQRVTLRCSPRSGDLSVYWYQQSLDQGLQFLIQYYNGEERAKGNILERFSAQQFPDLHSELNLSSLELGDSALYFCASSATVNTGELFFGEGSRLTVL.